Only one count was recorded for the clone carrying this T cell receptor (beta chain). The data were obtained in a study of blood T cell repertoires in COVID-19. Across the whole study: Sources were T cells, B-cell-depleted T cells, or PBMCs; the material itself was cDNA or gDNA.

This CDR3 is 13 amino acids long. Deletions cut 6 bases from V and 5 bases from J, with 10 bases between. The germline CDR1 and CDR2 sequences are SGHTA and FQGNSA. As originally analysed: Reference gene primer amplification yielded estimated nucleated cell counts. Measured with immunoSEQ multiplex PCR; TCRdb has only the in-frame clones, and not every one. For V, J and clone size, that table is used; D and trimming come from the DNA. The sample holds some 7,000 clones, around 87% seen once. This clonotype was sampled from a man older than 75 with active COVID-19. The material sequenced was peripheral blood. This rearrangement joins TRBV7-2 to TRBJ2-2; TRBD1 is a possible D gene (6 bases). CDR3 DNA: TGTGCCAGCAGGAATCAGGGGACCGGGGAGCTGTTTTTT. Protein sequence: CASRNQGTGELFF. Together with reference TRBV7-2 and TRBJ2-2, the CDR3 gives the full variable domain: GAGVSQSPSNKVTEKGKDVELRCDPISGHTALYWYRQSLGQGLEFLIYFQGNSAPDKSGLPSDRFSAERTGGSVSTLTIQRTQQEDSAVYLCASRNQGTGELFFGEGSRLTVL.